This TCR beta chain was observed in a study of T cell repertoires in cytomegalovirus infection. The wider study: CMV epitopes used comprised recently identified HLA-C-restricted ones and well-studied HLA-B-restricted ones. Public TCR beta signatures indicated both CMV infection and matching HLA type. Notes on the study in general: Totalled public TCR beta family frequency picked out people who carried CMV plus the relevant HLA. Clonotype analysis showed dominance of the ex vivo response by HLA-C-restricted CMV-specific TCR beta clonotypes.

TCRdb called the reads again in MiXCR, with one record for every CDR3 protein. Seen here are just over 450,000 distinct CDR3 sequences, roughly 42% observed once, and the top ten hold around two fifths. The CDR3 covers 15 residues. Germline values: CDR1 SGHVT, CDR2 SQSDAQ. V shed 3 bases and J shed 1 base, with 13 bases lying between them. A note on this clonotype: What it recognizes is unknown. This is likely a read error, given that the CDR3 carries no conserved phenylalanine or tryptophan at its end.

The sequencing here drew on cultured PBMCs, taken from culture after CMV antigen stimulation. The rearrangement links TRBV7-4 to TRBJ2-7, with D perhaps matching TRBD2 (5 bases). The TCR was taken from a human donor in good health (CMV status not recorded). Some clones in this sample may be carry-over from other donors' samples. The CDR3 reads CASSFEGFSSYEQYS. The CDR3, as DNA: TGTGCCAGCAGCTTCGAGGGCTTTAGTTCCTACGAGCAGTACTCC.